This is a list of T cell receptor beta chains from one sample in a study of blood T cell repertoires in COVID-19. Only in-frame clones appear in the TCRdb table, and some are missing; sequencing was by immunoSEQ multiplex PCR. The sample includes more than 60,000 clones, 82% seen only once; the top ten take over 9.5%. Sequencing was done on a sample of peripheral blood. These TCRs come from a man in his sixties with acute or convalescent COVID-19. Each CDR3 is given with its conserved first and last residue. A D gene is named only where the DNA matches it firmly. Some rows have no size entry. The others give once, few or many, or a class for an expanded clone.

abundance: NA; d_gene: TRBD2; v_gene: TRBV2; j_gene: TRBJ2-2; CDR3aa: CASTPGRANTGELFF; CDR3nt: TGTGCCAGCACCCCAGGGAGGGCGAACACCGGGGAGCTGTTTTTT
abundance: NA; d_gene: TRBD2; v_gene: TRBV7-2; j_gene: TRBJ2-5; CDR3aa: CASRPGTRSTETQYF; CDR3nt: TGTGCCAGCAGACCCGGGACTAGGTCAACGGAGACCCAGTACTTC
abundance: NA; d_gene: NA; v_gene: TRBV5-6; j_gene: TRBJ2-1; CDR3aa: CASSFSSLHEQFF; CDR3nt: TGTGCCAGCAGCTTTTCCAGTCTTCATGAGCAGTTCTTC
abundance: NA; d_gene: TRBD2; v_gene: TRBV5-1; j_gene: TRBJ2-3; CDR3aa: CASSYGTTIGDTQYF; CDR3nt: TGCGCCAGCAGCTACGGGACTACCATCGGGGATACGCAGTATTTT
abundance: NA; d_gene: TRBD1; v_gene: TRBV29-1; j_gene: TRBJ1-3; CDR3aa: CSGGQTGNTIYF; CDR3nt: TGCAGCGGGGGACAGACTGGAAACACCATATATTTT
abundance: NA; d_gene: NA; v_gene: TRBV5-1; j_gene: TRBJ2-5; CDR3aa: CASSLTREETQYF; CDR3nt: TGCGCCAGCAGCTTAACTAGGGAAGAGACCCAGTACTTC
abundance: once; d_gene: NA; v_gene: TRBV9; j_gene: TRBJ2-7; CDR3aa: CASSAGTGGAYEQYF; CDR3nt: TGTGCCAGCAGCGCCGGGACTGGGGGTGCCTACGAGCAGTACTTC
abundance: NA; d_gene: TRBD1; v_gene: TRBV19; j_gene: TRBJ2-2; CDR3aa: CASSTRGTGGTGELFF; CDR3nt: TGTGCCAGTAGTACGAGGGGGACAGGGGGCACCGGGGAGCTGTTTTTT
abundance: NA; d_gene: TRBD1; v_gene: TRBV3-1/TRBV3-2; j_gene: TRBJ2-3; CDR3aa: CASSPRGYPTDTQYF; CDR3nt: TGTGCCAGCAGCCCCAGGGGGTACCCCACAGATACGCAGTATTTT
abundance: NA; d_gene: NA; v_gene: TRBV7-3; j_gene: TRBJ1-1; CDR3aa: CASSLMEYTEAFF; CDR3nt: TGTGCCAGCAGCTTAATGGAGTACACTGAAGCTTTCTTT
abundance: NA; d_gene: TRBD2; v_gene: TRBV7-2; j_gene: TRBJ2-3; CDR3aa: CASSLKWRVSGGAGDTQYF; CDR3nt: TGTGCCAGCAGCTTAAAGTGGAGAGTTAGCGGGGGGGCAGGAGATACGCAGTATTTT
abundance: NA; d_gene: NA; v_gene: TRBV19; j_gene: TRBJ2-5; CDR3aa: CASCSLSGFRTQYF; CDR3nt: TGTGCCAGTTGCTCCCTTTCAGGTTTTCGGACCCAGTACTTC
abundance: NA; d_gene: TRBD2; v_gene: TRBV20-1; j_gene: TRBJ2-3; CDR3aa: CSATPGGPQYF; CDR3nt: TGCAGTGCAACCCCGGGGGGGCCTCAGTATTTT
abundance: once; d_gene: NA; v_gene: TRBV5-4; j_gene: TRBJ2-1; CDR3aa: CASSFYRVGDEQFF; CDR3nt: TGTGCCAGCAGCTTTTACAGGGTTGGGGATGAGCAGTTCTTC
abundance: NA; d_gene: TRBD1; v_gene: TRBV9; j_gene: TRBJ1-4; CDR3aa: CASSADRGMGEKLFF; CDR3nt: TGTGCCAGCAGCGCGGACAGGGGAATGGGTGAAAAACTGTTTTTT
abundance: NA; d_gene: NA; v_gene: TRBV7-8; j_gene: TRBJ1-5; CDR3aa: CASVRGGGSNQPQHF; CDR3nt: TGTGCCAGCGTAAGGGGGGGCGGCAGCAATCAGCCCCAGCATTTT
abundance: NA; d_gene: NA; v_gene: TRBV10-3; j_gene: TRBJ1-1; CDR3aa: CAISESRANTEAFF; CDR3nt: TGTGCCATCAGTGAGTCGAGGGCGAACACTGAAGCTTTCTTT
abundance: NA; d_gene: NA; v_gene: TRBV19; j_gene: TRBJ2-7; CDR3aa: CASSIGGPFEQYF; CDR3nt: TGTGCCAGTAGTATTGGTGGCCCTTTCGAGCAGTACTTC
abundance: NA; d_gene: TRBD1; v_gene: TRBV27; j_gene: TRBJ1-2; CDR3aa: CASSPWTGPRGYTF; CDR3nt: TGTGCCAGCAGTCCTTGGACAGGTCCTCGAGGCTACACCTTC
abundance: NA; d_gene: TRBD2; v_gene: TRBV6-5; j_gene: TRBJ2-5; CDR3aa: CASRVLAGVGQTQYF; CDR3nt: TGTGCCAGCAGGGTCCTAGCGGGGGTCGGTCAGACCCAGTACTTC
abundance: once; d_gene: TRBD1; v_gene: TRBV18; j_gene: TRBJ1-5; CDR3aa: CASSPNSGGRSNQPQHF; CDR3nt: TGTGCCAGCTCACCAAACTCAGGGGGGCGAAGCAATCAGCCCCAGCATTTT
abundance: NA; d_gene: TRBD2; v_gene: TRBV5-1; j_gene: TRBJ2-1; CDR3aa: CASSSTLAGGLAGEQFF; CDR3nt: TGCGCCAGCAGCTCAACATTAGCGGGAGGCTTGGCGGGAGAGCAGTTCTTC
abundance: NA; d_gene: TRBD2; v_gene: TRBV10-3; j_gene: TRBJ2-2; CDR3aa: CAISSTSGRVWNTGELFF; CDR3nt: TGTGCCATCAGCAGCACTAGCGGGAGGGTATGGAACACCGGGGAGCTGTTTTTT
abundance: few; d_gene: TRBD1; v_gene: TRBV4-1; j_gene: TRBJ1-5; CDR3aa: CASSQDGAGQGFQPQHF; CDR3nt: TGCGCCAGCAGCCAAGATGGTGCGGGACAGGGGTTTCAGCCCCAGCATTTT
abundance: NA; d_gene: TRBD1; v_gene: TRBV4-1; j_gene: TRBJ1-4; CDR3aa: CASSRPVQDRINEKLFF; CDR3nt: TGCGCCAGCAGCCGTCCTGTACAGGACAGGATTAATGAAAAACTGTTTTTT
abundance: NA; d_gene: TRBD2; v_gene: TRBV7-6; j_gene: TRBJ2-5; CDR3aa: CASSSQPGGQETQYF; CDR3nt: TGTGCCAGCAGCTCACAACCGGGGGGACAAGAGACCCAGTACTTC
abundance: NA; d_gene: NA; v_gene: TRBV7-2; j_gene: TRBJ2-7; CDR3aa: CASSLGGDRSYEQYF; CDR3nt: TGTGCCAGCAGCTTAGGGGGGGACAGATCCTACGAGCAGTACTTC
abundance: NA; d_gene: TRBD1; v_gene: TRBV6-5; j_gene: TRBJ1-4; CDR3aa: CASRNQQGVGEKLFF; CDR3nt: TGTGCCAGCAGGAACCAACAGGGGGTTGGTGAAAAACTGTTTTTT
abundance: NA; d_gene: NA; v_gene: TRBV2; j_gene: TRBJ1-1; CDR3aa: CASSQSGFTEAFF; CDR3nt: TGTGCCAGCAGCCAATCAGGGTTCACTGAAGCTTTCTTT
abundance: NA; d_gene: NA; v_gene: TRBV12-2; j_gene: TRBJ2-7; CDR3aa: CASRLGAGTAGSYEQYF; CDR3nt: TGTGCAAGTCGCTTAGGGGCCGGGACTGCCGGCTCCTACGAGCAGTACTTC
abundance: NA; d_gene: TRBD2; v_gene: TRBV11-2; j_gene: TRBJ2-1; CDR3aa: CASSLEGGRAYNEQFF; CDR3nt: TGTGCCAGCAGCTTAGAGGGCGGGAGGGCGTACAATGAGCAGTTCTTC
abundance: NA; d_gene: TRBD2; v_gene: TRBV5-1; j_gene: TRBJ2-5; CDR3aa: CASLPGAGGMETQYF; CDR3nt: TGCGCCAGCCTACCAGGAGCGGGAGGGATGGAGACCCAGTACTTC
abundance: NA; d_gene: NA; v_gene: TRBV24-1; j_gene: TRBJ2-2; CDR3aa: CATSEPGTLTTGELFF; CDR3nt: TGTGCCACCAGTGAACCCGGGACACTAACCACCGGGGAGCTGTTTTTT
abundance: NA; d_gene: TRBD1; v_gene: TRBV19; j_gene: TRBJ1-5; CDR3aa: CASSSIGQDQPQHF; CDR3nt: TGTGCCAGTAGTTCAATCGGACAGGATCAGCCCCAGCATTTT
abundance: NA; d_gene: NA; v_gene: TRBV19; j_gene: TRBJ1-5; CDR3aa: CASTDYSNQPQHF; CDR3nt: TGTGCCAGTACAGACTATAGCAATCAGCCCCAGCATTTT
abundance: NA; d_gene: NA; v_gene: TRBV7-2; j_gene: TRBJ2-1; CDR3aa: CASTPSSRVDEQFF; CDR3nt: TGTGCCAGCACCCCCTCATCTCGGGTCGATGAGCAGTTCTTC
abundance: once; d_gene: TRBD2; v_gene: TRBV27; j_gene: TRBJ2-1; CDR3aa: CASSLGTSGREQFF; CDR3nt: TGTGCCAGCAGTTTGGGGACTAGCGGGAGGGAGCAGTTCTTC
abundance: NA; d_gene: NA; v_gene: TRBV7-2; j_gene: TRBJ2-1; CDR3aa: CASRSGLNLNEQFF; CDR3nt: TGTGCCAGCAGAAGCGGACTAAACTTAAATGAGCAGTTCTTC
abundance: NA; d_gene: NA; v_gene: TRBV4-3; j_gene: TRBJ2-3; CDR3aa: CASSQDFGSYTDTQYF; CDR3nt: TGCGCCAGCAGCCAAGATTTTGGGAGCTACACAGATACGCAGTATTTT
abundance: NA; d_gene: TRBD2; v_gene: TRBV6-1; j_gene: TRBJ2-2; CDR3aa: CASSEAWGGYTGELFF; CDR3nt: TGTGCCAGCAGTGAAGCCTGGGGGGGGTACACCGGGGAGCTGTTTTTT
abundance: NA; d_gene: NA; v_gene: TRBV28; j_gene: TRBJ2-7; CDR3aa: CASSLLSYEQYF; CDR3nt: TGTGCCAGCAGTTTACTGTCCTACGAGCAGTACTTC
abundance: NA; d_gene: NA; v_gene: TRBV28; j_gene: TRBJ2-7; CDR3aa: CASSDPVRGEQYF; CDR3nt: TGTGCCAGCAGTGACCCGGTTCGCGGAGAGCAGTACTTC
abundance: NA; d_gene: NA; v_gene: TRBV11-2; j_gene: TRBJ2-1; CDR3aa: CASSFQSPNNEQFF; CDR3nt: TGTGCCAGCAGCTTCCAGTCCCCGAACAATGAGCAGTTCTTC
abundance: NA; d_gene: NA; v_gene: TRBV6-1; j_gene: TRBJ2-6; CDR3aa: CASSEGNSGANVLTF; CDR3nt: TGTGCCAGCAGTGAAGGTAACTCTGGGGCCAACGTCCTGACTTTC
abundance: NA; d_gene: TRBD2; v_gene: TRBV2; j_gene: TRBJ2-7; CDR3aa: CASSPPSGILEQYF; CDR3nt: TGTGCCAGCAGTCCACCTAGCGGGATCCTGGAGCAGTACTTC
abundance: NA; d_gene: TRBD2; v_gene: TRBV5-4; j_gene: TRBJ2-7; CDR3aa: CASSGRYTSGRSEQYF; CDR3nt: TGTGCCAGCAGCGGACGATATACTAGCGGGAGGAGCGAGCAGTACTTC
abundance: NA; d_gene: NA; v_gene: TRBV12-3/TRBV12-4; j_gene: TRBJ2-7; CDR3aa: CASRGTGSEQYF; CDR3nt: TGTGCCAGCAGAGGAACAGGGTCCGAGCAGTACTTC
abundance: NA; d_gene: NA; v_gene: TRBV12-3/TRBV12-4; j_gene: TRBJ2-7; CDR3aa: CASSSAVSYEQYF; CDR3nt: TGTGCCAGCAGTTCTGCGGTCTCCTACGAGCAGTACTTC
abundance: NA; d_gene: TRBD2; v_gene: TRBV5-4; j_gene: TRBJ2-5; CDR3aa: CASSPPTSGGMETQYF; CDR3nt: TGTGCCAGCAGCCCGCCTACTAGCGGGGGGATGGAGACCCAGTACTTC
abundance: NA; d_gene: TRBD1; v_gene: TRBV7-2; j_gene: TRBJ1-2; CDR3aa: CASSLMTGTTSEGYTF; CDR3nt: TGTGCCAGCAGCTTGATGACAGGGACGACATCGGAAGGCTACACCTTC
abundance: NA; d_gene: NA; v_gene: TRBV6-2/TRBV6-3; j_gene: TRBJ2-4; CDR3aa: CASSSTDGIQYF; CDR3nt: TGTGCCAGCAGTTCCACAGACGGCATTCAGTACTTC
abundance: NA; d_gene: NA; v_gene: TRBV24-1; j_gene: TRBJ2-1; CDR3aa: CATSDSTGPHNNEQFF; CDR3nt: TGTGCCACCAGTGATTCAACAGGGCCCCACAACAATGAGCAGTTCTTC
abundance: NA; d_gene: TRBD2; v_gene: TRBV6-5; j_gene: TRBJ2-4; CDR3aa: CASSPTSGGLNIQYF; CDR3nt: TGTGCCAGCAGTCCGACTAGCGGGGGTTTAAACATTCAGTACTTC
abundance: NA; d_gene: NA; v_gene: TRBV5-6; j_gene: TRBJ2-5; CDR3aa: CASSLNRRGETQYF; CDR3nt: TGTGCCAGCAGCTTGAACAGACGGGGAGAGACCCAGTACTTC
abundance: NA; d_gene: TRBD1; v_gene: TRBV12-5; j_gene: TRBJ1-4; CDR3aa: CASGPPGQGGEKLFF; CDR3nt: TGTGCTAGTGGTCCTCCGGGACAGGGAGGTGAAAAACTGTTTTTT
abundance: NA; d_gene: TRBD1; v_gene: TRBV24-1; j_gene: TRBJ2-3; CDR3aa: CATSDAPGQGSDTQYF; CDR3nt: TGTGCCACCAGTGACGCACCGGGACAGGGTTCCGATACGCAGTATTTT
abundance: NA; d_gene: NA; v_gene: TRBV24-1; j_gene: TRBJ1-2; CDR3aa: CATNTGTTYTF; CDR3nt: TGTGCCACCAATACCGGGACAACCTACACCTTC
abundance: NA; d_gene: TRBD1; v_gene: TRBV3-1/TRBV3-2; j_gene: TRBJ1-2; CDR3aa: CASSQAATGLRDGYTF; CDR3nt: TGTGCCAGCAGCCAAGCCGCGACAGGGTTGAGGGATGGCTACACCTTC
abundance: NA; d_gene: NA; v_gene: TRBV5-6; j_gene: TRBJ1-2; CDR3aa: CASERINYGYTF; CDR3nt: TGTGCCAGCGAGAGGATTAACTATGGCTACACCTTC
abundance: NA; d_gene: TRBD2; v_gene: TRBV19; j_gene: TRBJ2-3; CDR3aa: CASSISGGNTDTQYF; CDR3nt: TGTGCCAGTAGTATTAGCGGGGGTAACACAGATACGCAGTATTTT